One and the same sample provided the 14 T cell receptor beta chains below, sequenced in a study of OX40 agonist ivuxolimab in advanced cancers. TCRdb's copy holds only in-frame clones and misses some; the assay was immunoSEQ multiplex PCR. Of about 21,000 clones listed, roughly four fifths are singletons. Sequenced material: CD4+ or CD8+ T cells sorted from blood, taken in a trial of the OX40 agonist ivuxolimab. Source of these receptors: an adult with an advanced solid tumor such as melanoma, head and neck, liver or kidney cancer.

J is TRBJ1-6 and V is TRBV27; 7 positions match TRBD1. The germline gives CDR1 MNHEY, CDR2 SMNVEV (reference sequence). CDR3 length equals 16 residues. V shed 4 bases, J shed 1 base, and the junction held 4 bases outside the gene matches. DNA for the CDR3: TGTGCCAGCAGTTACGACAGGGCTTCCTATAATTCACCCCTCCACTTT. Encoded protein: CASSYDRASYNSPLHF.

The chain has TRBV19 and TRBJ2-2, with TRBD2 identical over 9 bases. The V gene's germline CDR1 is LNHDA and CDR2 SQIVND (reference sequence). V shed 6 bases and J 4 bases; nucleotides not matched to a gene: 3. The CDR3 has 14 amino acids. The CDR3 coding sequence is TGTGCCAGTAGGCGGGGGGGAGGCACCGGGGAGCTGTTTTTT. Translating gives CASRRGGGTGELFF.

The chain employs TRBV10-1 and TRBJ2-2; the D is unclear. The CDR3 is made up of 11 amino acids. Trimming removed 6 bases at V and 5 bases at J, with 4 bases between. Germline-derived CDR1 and CDR2 are WNHNN and SYGVQD (reference sequence). This chain's CDR3 is CASSATGELFF. The CDR3 nucleotides read TGCGCCAGCAGCGCGACCGGGGAGCTGTTTTTT.

The rearrangement joins TRBV20-1 to TRBJ2-3; D gene uncertain. Germline CDR1 DFQATT, CDR2 SNEGSKA (reference sequence). V shed 6 bases and J shed 14 bases, with 15 bases lying between them. The CDR3 runs 10 residues. The CDR3 loop reads CSASRFVLYF. CDR3 nucleotide sequence: TGCAGTGCCAGTCGTTTTGTTCTGTATTTT.

To note about this clone: Given the absence of the conserved phenylalanine or tryptophan at the CDR3 end, a read error is likely. The limits of the CDR3 on the DNA are not certain, so only TCRdb's listed CDR3 is given. The chain combines TRBV21-1 with TRBJ1-4; TRBD1 is the table's D call and was not checked against the DNA. TRBV21-1 is designated a pseudogene. Both ends counted, the CDR3 spans 13 residues. CDR3 residues: CASIPKGDRGLRG.

This clone was seen only once. This chain uses TRBV12-5 with TRBJ2-1, with 8 bases fitting TRBD2. V dropped 3 bases and J dropped 7; count of bases not matched to a gene: 14. The CDR3 covers 17 residues. CDR1 LGHNT and CDR2 FRNRAP come from the germline V gene. The CDR3 bases are TGTGCTAGTGGTTTTGACAGGAGCGGGAGTCTTACAAATGAGCAGTTCTTC. As protein: CASGFDRSGSLTNEQFF.

This clone was found once. V is TRBV29-1 and J is TRBJ2-5; 8 bases are shared with TRBD1. Germline V lookup: CDR1 SQVTM, CDR2 ANQGSEA. CDR3 length equals 15 residues. Germline trimming cut 3 bases from V and 3 bases from J; bases unmatched to any gene: 9. CDR3 coding DNA: TGCAGCGTTGAGGGTACCGTGGACAGGGAAGAGACCCAGTACTTC. It specifies CSVEGTVDREETQYF.

The chain combines TRBV23-1 with TRBJ1-2; possibly TRBD1 for D (6 bases). TRBV23-1 is an open reading frame, and its role is uncertain. V lost 6 bases and J lost 0, with 20 bases in between. The CDR3 is 17 amino acids. CDR3 bases: TGCGCCAGCAGGGTAAGACAGGCTCGACTCACTAACTATGGCTACACCTTC. As protein: CASRVRQARLTNYGYTF.

The chain employs TRBV5-1 and TRBJ2-7; 11 positions agree with TRBD2. The CDR3 runs to 15 residues. The germline V gene has CDR1 SGHRS and CDR2 YFSETQ. V was pared by 1 base and J by 5 bases, with 5 bases of the junction left unmatched. The CDR3 spells CASSLRGLAEDEQYF. The CDR3 coding sequence is TGCGCCAGCAGCTTGCGGGGACTAGCGGAAGACGAGCAGTACTTC.

This chain joins TRBV4-3 and TRBJ1-5, with D hard to call. Trimming stripped 0 bases from V and 0 bases from J, with 6 bases between. The CDR3 length is 15 residues. The germline V gene encodes CDR1 LGHNA and CDR2 YSLEER. CDR3 coding DNA: TGCGCCAGCAGCCAAGACTGGGGTAGCAATCAGCCCCAGCATTTT. It yields the protein CASSQDWGSNQPQHF.

The chain combines TRBV2 with TRBJ1-1; D is unresolved. The CDR3 runs to 12 residues. V shed 5 bases and J shed 0 bases, with 4 bases lying between them. The V gene's germline CDR1 is SNHLY and CDR2 FYNNEI. CDR3 loop: CASSRVNTEAFF. The CDR3, as DNA: TGTGCCAGCAGTCGGGTGAACACTGAAGCTTTCTTT.

The V gene is TRBV18, the J gene TRBJ1-1, with D perhaps TRBD1 (6 bases). V was trimmed by 4 bases and J by 1 base, leaving 13 bases between them. The V gene's germline CDR1 is KGHSH and CDR2 LQKENI. This CDR3 has 15 amino acids. The CDR3 coding sequence is TGTGCCAGCTCACGAACCCCGGGACAGAACACTGAAGCTTTCTTT. Translating gives CASSRTPGQNTEAFF.

A single count supports this clone. The V gene is TRBV6-4, the J gene TRBJ2-5; D ambiguous. Per germline, CDR1 MRHNA and CDR2 SNTAGT. The germline V and J ends were trimmed by 7 bases and 0 bases, with 6 bases remaining between them. The CDR3 is made up of 12 amino acids. The DNA for the CDR3 is TGTGCCAGCACCCTTGACCAAGAGACCCAGTACTTC. Residues: CASTLDQETQYF.

This chain links TRBV11-2 with TRBJ2-5; unclear D gene. CDR1 is SGHAT and CDR2 is FQNNGV in the germline V gene. CDR3 length equals 14 residues. Trimming stripped 2 bases from V and 5 bases from J, with 12 bases between. For the CDR3, the DNA is TGTGCCAGCAGCTTAACAGCAGGTGGGGAGACCCAGTACTTC. Translation gives CASSLTAGGETQYF. The whole variable domain, remainder taken from reference TRBV11-2 and TRBJ2-5, is EAGVAQSPRYKIIEKRQSVAFWCNPISGHATLYWYQQILGQGPKLLIQFQNNGVVDDSQLPKDRFSAERLKGVDSTLKIQPAKLEDSAVYLCASSLTAGGETQYFGPGTRLLVL.